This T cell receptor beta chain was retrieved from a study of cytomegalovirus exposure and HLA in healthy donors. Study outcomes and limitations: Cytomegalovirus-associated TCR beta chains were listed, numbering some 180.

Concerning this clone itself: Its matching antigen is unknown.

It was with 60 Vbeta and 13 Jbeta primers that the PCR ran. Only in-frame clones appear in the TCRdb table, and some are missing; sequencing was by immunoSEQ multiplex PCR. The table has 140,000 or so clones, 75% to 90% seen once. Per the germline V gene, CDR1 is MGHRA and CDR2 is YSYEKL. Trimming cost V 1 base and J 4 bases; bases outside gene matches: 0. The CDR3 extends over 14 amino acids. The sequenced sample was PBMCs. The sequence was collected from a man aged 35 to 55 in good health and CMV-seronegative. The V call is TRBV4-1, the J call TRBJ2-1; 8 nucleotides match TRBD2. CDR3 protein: CASSQGLAYNEQFF. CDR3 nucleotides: TGCGCCAGCAGCCAAGGACTAGCGTACAATGAGCAGTTCTTC.